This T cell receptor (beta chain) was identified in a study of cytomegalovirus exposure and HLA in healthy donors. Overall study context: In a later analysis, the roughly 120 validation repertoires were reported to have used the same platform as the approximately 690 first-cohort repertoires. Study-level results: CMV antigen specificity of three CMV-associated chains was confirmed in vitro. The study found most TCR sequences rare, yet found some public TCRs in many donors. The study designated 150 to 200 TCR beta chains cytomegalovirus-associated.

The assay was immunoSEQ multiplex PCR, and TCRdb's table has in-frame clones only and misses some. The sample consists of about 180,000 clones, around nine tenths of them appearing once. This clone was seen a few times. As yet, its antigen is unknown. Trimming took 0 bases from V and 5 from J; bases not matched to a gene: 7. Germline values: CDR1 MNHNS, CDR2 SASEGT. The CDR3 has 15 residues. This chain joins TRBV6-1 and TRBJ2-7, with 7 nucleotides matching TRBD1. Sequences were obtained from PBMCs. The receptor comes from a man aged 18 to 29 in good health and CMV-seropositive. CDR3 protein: CASSEAATGSDEQYF. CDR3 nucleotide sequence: TGTGCCAGCAGTGAAGCAGCGACAGGGAGCGACGAGCAGTACTTC.